The clone carrying this TCR beta chain was detected once. The repertoire was sequenced with immunoSEQ multiplex PCR; TCRdb's copy has only in-frame clones and lacks some. There are about 130,000 clones in the sample; roughly 80% occur only once, and under 15% lies in the top ten. This specimen comes from a study of blood T cell repertoires in COVID-19. This CDR3 has 17 amino acids. The germline gives CDR1 SGHRS, CDR2 YFSETQ. V gave up 3 bases and J gave up 8 bases; unmatched junction bases: 17. The TCR originated in a woman under 40 who had recovered from COVID-19. V is TRBV5-1 and J is TRBJ2-1; 7 bases agree with TRBD2. Sequenced sample: peripheral blood. The CDR3 here is CASSSAAGAGDFDEQFF. The CDR3 DNA follows: TGCGCCAGCAGCTCGGCCGCCGGGGCGGGGGACTTCGATGAGCAGTTCTTC. Full variable domain (remainder filled in from reference TRBV5-1 and TRBJ2-1): KAGVTQTPRYLIKTRGQQVTLSCSPISGHRSVSWYQQTPGQGLQFLFEYFSETQRNKGNFPGRFSGRQFSNSRSEMNVSTLELGDSALYLCASSSAAGAGDFDEQFFGPGTRLTVL.